The 27 T cell receptor beta chains in this list originate from one sample, sequenced in a study of B cell selection in AIRE deficiency. CD4+CD127+ cells were sorted as the conventional CD4 T cells. Sequenced by immunoSEQ multiplex PCR; TCRdb stores in-frame clones only, minus some. The sample comprises roughly 25,000 clones, roughly 96% of which are singletons, and roughly 0.22% rests with the top ten. Sequenced material: conventional CD4+ T cells sorted from PBMCs. Receptors were obtained from a human donor with AIRE deficiency.

The chain combines TRBV28 with TRBJ1-6, with D tentatively TRBD1 (5 bases). This CDR3 has 14 amino acids. Germline CDR1 and CDR2: MDHEN and SYDVKM. V was cut by 5 bases and J by 2 bases, with 7 bases left in between. The CDR3 protein is CASSQGPYNSPLHF. CDR3 nucleotides: TGTGCCAGCAGTCAGGGTCCCTATAATTCACCCCTCCACTTT.

The chain is built from TRBV12-5 and TRBJ2-1; a possible D gene is TRBD2 (6 bases). This CDR3 region has 16 residues. The germline V gene has CDR1 LGHNT and CDR2 FRNRAP. Trimming took off 3 bases at V and 5 bases at J, with 17 bases between the two ends. The CDR3 DNA reads TGTGCTAGTGGTTTCCTTAAGTGGGGGGAGCACAATGAGCAGTTCTTC. Amino acid sequence: CASGFLKWGEHNEQFF.

V usage is TRBV2 and J usage is TRBJ1-4, with 7 positions matching TRBD1. Germline V gene sequence: CDR1 SNHLY, CDR2 FYNNEI. V trimming: 2 bases; J trimming: 7 bases; junction bases outside the gene matches: 10. This CDR3 has 16 residues. The CDR3 sequence: CASSERVRGLVEKLFF. DNA of the CDR3: TGTGCCAGCAGTGAAAGGGTGAGGGGGCTAGTTGAAAAACTGTTTTTT.

The gene calls are TRBV4-3 and TRBJ1-6; perhaps TRBD1 as D (5 bases). The V end lost 0 bases, the J end lost 9 bases, and 9 bases lay between the germline ends. The germline V gene has CDR1 LGHNA and CDR2 YSLEER. The CDR3 length is 14 residues. The CDR3 loop is CASSQDPGSSPLHF. The CDR3 DNA reads TGCGCCAGCAGCCAAGATCCAGGGAGTTCACCCCTCCACTTT.

The rearrangement links TRBV25-1 to TRBJ2-7; TRBD1 agrees at 7 bases. CDR3 length equals 13 residues. CDR1 is MGHDK and CDR2 is SYGVNS in the germline V gene. J was trimmed by 6 bases and V by 3 bases; bases with no gene match: 5. As DNA, the CDR3 is TGTGCCAGCAGTGAGACAGGGCCCCGCGAGCAGTACTTC. Translation: CASSETGPREQYF.

The V gene is TRBV21-1, the J gene TRBJ2-7. TRBV21-1 is reported as a pseudogene. This CDR3 region has 16 residues. This chain's CDR3 is CASSRGEGPATYEQYF. The CDR3 nucleotides are TGTGCCAGCAGCAGGGGAGAGGGGCCAGCTACCTACGAGCAGTACTTC.

This chain uses TRBV5-1 with TRBJ2-7, with D perhaps assigned TRBD1 or TRBD2 (6 bases each). Germline lookup yields CDR1 SGHRS and CDR2 YFSETQ. V was cut by 0 bases and J by 5 bases, with 15 bases left in between. This CDR3 is 15 amino acids long. The CDR3 DNA sequence: TGCGCCAGCAGCTTGGCGGGGGCCAGCCCCAACGAGCAGTACTTC. The encoded protein is CASSLAGASPNEQYF.

The rearrangement joins TRBV6-6 to TRBJ1-2; D ambiguous. Trimming cost V 6 bases and J 0 bases, with 8 bases left between them. The CDR3 extends over 13 amino acids. CDR1 and CDR2 (germline): MNHNY, SVGAGI (reference sequence). CDR3 coding DNA: TGTGCCAGCAGCCCGGGGACTAACTATGGCTACACCTTC. Translation: CASSPGTNYGYTF.

J is TRBJ1-1 and V is TRBV2, with D hard to call. The length of the CDR3 is 10 residues. From germline, CDR1 is SNHLY and CDR2 FYNNEI. The V end was cut by 3 bases, the J end by 7 bases, with 3 bases between. The CDR3 DNA follows: TGTGCCAGCAGTGAGCTTGAAGCTTTCTTT. Its protein is CASSELEAFF.

This clone was found once. The chain recombines TRBV29-1 with TRBJ2-2, with D unclear. V was cut by 5 bases and J by 6 bases, with 10 bases left in between. Per the germline V gene, CDR1 is SQVTM and CDR2 is ANQGSEA. CDR3 size: 12 residues. This CDR3 reads CSVSTSPGELFF. The CDR3 DNA reads TGCAGCGTTTCGACCTCCCCCGGGGAGCTGTTTTTT.

The sample holds one count of this clone. The rearrangement links TRBV6-1 to TRBJ2-7; the D gene is possibly TRBD1 (5 bases). The CDR3 is made up of 16 amino acids. Trimming took off 0 bases at V and 4 bases at J, with 16 bases between the two ends. Germline-derived CDR1 and CDR2 are MNHNS and SASEGT. CDR3 sequence (DNA): TGTGCCAGCAGTGAAGCATTAGGGGCACCCCAATACGAGCAGTACTTC. Amino acid sequence: CASSEALGAPQYEQYF.

The genes are TRBV27 and TRBJ2-3; tentative D call: TRBD1 (7 bases). Trimming removed 2 bases at V and 0 bases at J, with 30 bases between. Germline values: CDR1 MNHEY, CDR2 SMNVEV (reference sequence). The CDR3 totals 22 residues. CDR3 loop: CASSLVQRQGKMAGSSTDTQYF. The CDR3 DNA follows: TGTGCCAGCAGTTTAGTTCAGCGACAGGGTAAAATGGCGGGGTCCAGCACAGATACGCAGTATTTT.

This chain connects TRBV19 to TRBJ2-3; 9 nucleotides line up with TRBD1. V dropped 5 bases and J dropped 4; count of bases not matched to a gene: 13. Germline CDR1 and CDR2: LNHDA and SQIVND (reference sequence). CDR3 size: 17 residues. The CDR3 reads CASSLLWDRVVSDTQYF. The CDR3 DNA sequence: TGTGCCAGTAGTTTACTATGGGACAGGGTAGTTTCAGATACGCAGTATTTT.

This clone has a single count. The rearrangement links TRBV4-3 to TRBJ2-3; D unclear. V lost 0 bases and J lost 0, with 4 bases in between. The CDR3 has 14 amino acids. Germline V gene sequence: CDR1 LGHNA, CDR2 YSLEER. CDR3: CASSQDDSTDTQYF. The CDR3 bases are TGCGCCAGCAGCCAAGATGACAGCACAGATACGCAGTATTTT.

This sequence joins TRBV14 and TRBJ2-1; 7 nucleotides match TRBD1. Germline values: CDR1 SGHDN, CDR2 FVKESK. This CDR3 has 14 amino acids. Trimming at V came to 8 bases and at J to 3 bases, leaving 7 bases not matched to a gene. The CDR3 nucleotides are TGTGCCAGCGGACGACAGGGTCGCTACAATGAGCAGTTCTTC. This encodes CASGRQGRYNEQFF.

Of note for this clone: Sequence at one end of the junction differs from germline and may be a read error. The J gene is TRBJ2-7, the V gene TRBV7-3; D is unresolved. The CDR3 covers 13 residues. Germline CDR1 reads SGHTA; CDR2 reads FQGTGA. CDR3 in amino acids: CASSLYTSSEQYF. Written as DNA, the CDR3 is TGTGCCAGCAGCTTATACACTTCCTCCGAGCAGTACTTC. Complete variable domain (other parts from reference TRBV7-3 and TRBJ2-7): GAGVSQTPSNKVTEKGKYVELRCDPISGHTALYWYRQSLGQGPEFLIYFQGTGAADDSGLPNDRFFAVRPEGSVSTLKIQRTERGDSAVYLCASSLYTSSEQYFGPGTRLTVT.

This clone was found once. V is TRBV7-2 and J is TRBJ2-3; D not resolved. The CDR3 totals 15 residues. Germline CDR1 reads SGHTA; CDR2 reads FQGNSA. Trimming removed 3 bases from V and 6 bases from J, with 16 bases in between. Here the CDR3 reads CASSLRAVSPDTQYF. The CDR3 DNA is TGTGCCAGCAGCTTGCGCGCCGTCTCGCCCGATACGCAGTATTTT.

This clone was seen a single time. The V gene is TRBV7-2, the J gene TRBJ2-1; D gene unclear. Trimming cost V 3 bases and J 7 bases, with 4 bases left between them. This CDR3 comprises 11 residues. The germline V gene encodes CDR1 SGHTA and CDR2 FQGNSA. In DNA, the CDR3 is TGTGCCAGCAGCTTCGGGAATGAGCAGTTCTTC. This encodes CASSFGNEQFF.

The chain recombines TRBV6-5 with TRBJ2-3; tentative D call: TRBD2 (6 bases). With 6 bases removed from V and 2 bases from J, the gap between germline ends came to 15 bases. Looked up from germline, CDR1 is MNHEY and CDR2 is SVGAGI. The CDR3 runs to 15 residues. The DNA of the CDR3 is TGTGCCAGCAGGGGATTAGCGGATTCCACAGATACGCAGTATTTT. This sequence encodes CASRGLADSTDTQYF.

This sequence joins TRBV30 and TRBJ2-5; TRBD1 or TRBD2 may be the D gene (5 bases each). This CDR3 is built from 15 residues. Germline V gene lookup returns CDR1 GTSNPN and CDR2 SVGIG (reference sequence). The ends were cut back, 0 bases at V and 7 bases at J, with 18 bases in the middle. The CDR3 nucleotides are TGTGCCTGGAGTGTTTCGGGGTCGGGTGGGGGGACCCAGTACTTC. It encodes CAWSVSGSGGGTQYF.

The V gene is TRBV6-1, the J gene TRBJ2-1, with unresolved D. The CDR3 runs 11 residues. Trimming left V 0 bases short and J 15 bases short, with 9 bases between. Germline values: CDR1 MNHNS, CDR2 SASEGT. The CDR3 is CASSEAHGWFF. The CDR3 region has the DNA TGTGCCAGCAGTGAAGCGCACGGGTGGTTCTTC.

This clone was recorded once. The V gene is TRBV6-5, the J gene TRBJ2-1; 13 nucleotides agree with TRBD2. This CDR3 contains 15 residues. Germline assignment: CDR1 MNHEY and CDR2 SVGAGI. The J segment lost 5 bases and the V segment lost 6 bases, leaving 4 bases of the junction unmatched. The CDR3: CASRSGTSGNNEQFF. For the CDR3, the DNA is TGTGCCAGCAGGTCCGGGACTAGCGGGAACAATGAGCAGTTCTTC.

The gene calls are TRBV29-1 and TRBJ1-1; tentative D call: TRBD1 (6 bases). Trimming shortened V by 3 bases and J by 4 bases, and 15 bases separated the two germline ends. The CDR3 extends over 14 amino acids. Per germline, CDR1 SQVTM and CDR2 ANQGSEA. The CDR3 region is CSVDLQGSSTEAFF. CDR3 nucleotide sequence: TGCAGCGTTGACTTACAGGGAAGCTCCACTGAAGCTTTCTTT. Drawing the rest from reference TRBV29-1 and TRBJ1-1, the complete variable domain is SAVISQKPSRDICQRGTSLTIQCQVDSQVTMMFWYRQQPGQSLTLIATANQGSEATYESGFVIDKFPISRPNLTFSTLTVSNMSPEDSSIYLCSVDLQGSSTEAFFGQGTRLTVV.

This clone showed up just once. The chain carries TRBV5-1 and TRBJ1-1; possible D gene TRBD1, 5 bases. The V and J ends lost 1 base and 1 base respectively, with 8 bases between them. The germline V gene encodes CDR1 SGHRS and CDR2 YFSETQ. The CDR3 is 14 amino acids. The CDR3 sequence is CASSLSTANTEAFF. The CDR3 DNA is TGCGCCAGCAGCTTGTCGACAGCGAACACTGAAGCTTTCTTT. Filled out from reference TRBV5-1 and TRBJ1-1, the complete variable domain reads KAGVTQTPRYLIKTRGQQVTLSCSPISGHRSVSWYQQTPGQGLQFLFEYFSETQRNKGNFPGRFSGRQFSNSRSEMNVSTLELGDSALYLCASSLSTANTEAFFGQGTRLTVV.

J is TRBJ1-2 and V is TRBV27, with D unclear. Germline lookup yields CDR1 MNHEY and CDR2 SMNVEV (reference sequence). There are 16 residues in the CDR3. V was shortened by 3 bases and J by 1 base, with 15 bases between the two germline ends. CDR3 residues: CASSLVLAGFNYGYTF. The DNA of the CDR3 is TGTGCCAGCAGTTTGGTTCTCGCAGGTTTTAACTATGGCTACACCTTC.

This chain joins TRBV5-1 and TRBJ2-3; 13 nucleotides align to TRBD2. Germline CDR1 SGHRS, CDR2 YFSETQ. The CDR3 extends over 15 amino acids. V lost 5 bases and J lost 4; bases outside the gene matches: 4. In DNA form, the CDR3 reads TGCGCCAGCAGACCGACTAGCGGGAGGTCAGATACGCAGTATTTT. Its protein product is CASRPTSGRSDTQYF.

In nucleotides, the CDR3 is TGTGCCAGCAGCGGCTATCGCAGCGGGGGAAAAGAGACCCAGTACTTC. It yields the protein CASSGYRSGGKETQYF. This sequence joins TRBV2 and TRBJ2-5, with 8 bases that match TRBD2. Unmatched junction bases numbered 12, after V lost 6 bases and J lost 3 bases. Germline CDR1 and CDR2: SNHLY and FYNNEI. This CDR3 has 16 residues. Variable domain in full (rest from reference TRBV2 and TRBJ2-5): EPEVTQTPSHQVTQMGQEVILRCVPISNHLYFYWYRQILGQKVEFLVSFYNNEISEKSEIFDDQFSVERPDGSNFTLKIRSTKLEDSAMYFCASSGYRSGGKETQYFGPGTRLLVL.